The rows below give T cell receptor beta chains drawn from one sample of a study of blood T cell repertoires in COVID-19. The repertoire was sequenced with immunoSEQ multiplex PCR; TCRdb's copy has only in-frame clones and lacks some. The repertoire holds about 480,000 clones, with roughly 90% as singletons. Sequencing input: PBMCs or T cells enriched from blood (not recorded which). These receptor sequences come from a woman in her forties who had recovered from COVID-19. The CDR3 runs from the conserved cysteine through the conserved F or W. The order of the fields is clone size, D gene, V gene, CDR3 length, J gene, CDR3 protein, CDR3 DNA. A D gene is named only where the DNA matches it firmly. A row's size may be missing; if present it is once, few, many or a size class.

size: NA; D: TRBD2; V: TRBV3-1/TRBV3-2; length: 18; J: TRBJ2-1; CDR3: CASSQLSMGLADYNEQFF; DNA: TGTGCCAGCAGCCAACTATCCATGGGACTAGCAGATTACAATGAGCAGTTCTTC
size: NA; D: NA; V: TRBV7-9; length: 15; J: TRBJ2-1; CDR3: CASSTLLGGYNEQFF; DNA: TGTGCCAGCAGCACCCTCTTAGGAGGATACAATGAGCAGTTCTTC
size: NA; D: NA; V: TRBV15; length: 15; J: TRBJ1-3; CDR3: CATSMQQGAGNTIYF; DNA: TGTGCCACCAGCATGCAACAGGGAGCTGGAAACACCATATATTTT
size: NA; D: NA; V: TRBV21-1; length: 16; J: TRBJ2-3; CDR3: CASSLRRTGRFNTQYF; DNA: TGTGCCAGCAGCCTAAGGCGGACAGGGAGGTTTAATACGCAGTATTTT
size: NA; D: NA; V: TRBV25-1; length: 14; J: TRBJ1-1; CDR3: CASSGGLLNTEAFF; DNA: TGTGCCAGCAGTGGGGGACTCCTGAACACTGAAGCTTTCTTT
size: NA; D: TRBD2; V: TRBV9; length: 15; J: TRBJ2-3; CDR3: CASSVGGRPTDTQYF; DNA: TGTGCCAGCAGCGTTGGCGGGAGACCCACAGATACGCAGTATTTT
size: once; D: NA; V: TRBV9; length: 14; J: TRBJ2-3; CDR3: CASSPSGFTDTQYF; DNA: TGTGCCAGCAGCCCCTCGGGTTTCACAGATACGCAGTATTTT
size: NA; D: TRBD1; V: TRBV11-2; length: 15; J: TRBJ2-7; CDR3: CASSRSRDRPYEQYF; DNA: TGTGCCAGCAGCCGCAGCCGGGACAGGCCCTACGAGCAGTACTTC
size: NA; D: TRBD1; V: TRBV11-3; length: 17; J: TRBJ1-2; CDR3: CASSYGASTGSGYGYTF; DNA: TGTGCCAGCAGCTACGGGGCCTCGACAGGGTCGGGATATGGCTACACCTTC
size: NA; D: NA; V: TRBV12-5; length: 13; J: TRBJ1-5; CDR3: CASGPDRLQPQHF; DNA: TGTGCTAGTGGTCCCGACAGGTTACAGCCCCAGCATTTT
size: NA; D: NA; V: TRBV4-1; length: 13; J: TRBJ1-1; CDR3: CASSQPTGFEAFF; DNA: TGCGCCAGCAGCCAGCCGACAGGATTTGAAGCTTTCTTT
size: NA; D: TRBD1; V: TRBV20-1; length: 13; J: TRBJ2-7; CDR3: CSASQQGPYEQYF; DNA: TGCAGTGCTAGTCAACAGGGGCCCTACGAGCAGTACTTC
size: NA; D: NA; V: TRBV19; length: 14; J: TRBJ2-5; CDR3: CASSKDRFQETQYF; DNA: TGTGCCAGTAGTAAAGACAGATTCCAAGAGACCCAGTACTTC
size: NA; D: NA; V: TRBV7-2; length: 14; J: TRBJ2-2; CDR3: CASSLARVAGELFF; DNA: TGTGCCAGCAGCTTAGCCAGGGTTGCCGGGGAGCTGTTTTTT
size: NA; D: TRBD1; V: TRBV2; length: 14; J: TRBJ1-2; CDR3: CASRLQGASYGYTF; DNA: TGTGCCAGCAGGCTACAGGGGGCTTCCTATGGCTACACCTTC
size: NA; D: TRBD1; V: TRBV28; length: 16; J: TRBJ1-2; CDR3: CASSSNSGTGGRGYTF; DNA: TGTGCCAGCAGTTCCAATTCCGGGACAGGGGGCCGTGGCTACACCTTC
size: NA; D: TRBD2; V: TRBV25-1; length: 16; J: TRBJ2-5; CDR3: CASSLRGETSTETQYF; DNA: TGTGCCAGCAGTCTCCGGGGGGAAACTAGCACGGAGACCCAGTACTTC
size: NA; D: TRBD1; V: TRBV14; length: 17; J: TRBJ1-1; CDR3: CASSQERLTGMNTEAFF; DNA: TGTGCCAGCAGCCAAGAAAGACTGACAGGGATGAACACTGAAGCTTTCTTT
size: NA; D: NA; V: TRBV2; length: 16; J: TRBJ1-4; CDR3: CASTSQRVATNEKLFF; DNA: TGTGCCAGCACCTCCCAACGGGTAGCAACTAATGAAAAACTGTTTTTT
size: NA; D: TRBD2; V: TRBV27; length: 14; J: TRBJ2-2; CDR3: CASTSGRATGELFF; DNA: TGTGCCAGCACTAGCGGGAGGGCCACCGGGGAGCTGTTTTTT
size: few; D: NA; V: TRBV5-1; length: 17; J: TRBJ1-5; CDR3: CASSLVYGGVSNQPQHF; DNA: TGCGCCAGCAGCTTGGTTTACGGGGGTGTGAGCAATCAGCCCCAGCATTTT
size: once; D: TRBD2; V: TRBV11-2; length: 14; J: TRBJ2-5; CDR3: CASSPPSGRKTQYF; DNA: TGTGCCAGCAGCCCCCCTAGCGGGAGAAAGACCCAGTACTTC
size: NA; D: NA; V: TRBV7-2; length: 15; J: TRBJ1-1; CDR3: CASSLPSGLNTEAFF; DNA: TGTGCCAGCAGCTTACCTTCAGGGCTGAACACTGAAGCTTTCTTT